A selection of T cell receptor beta chains follows, all from one sample in a study of CD4 T cells in relation to SARS-CoV-2 and coronaviruses. These receptors have no known antigen. Sequenced by immunoSEQ multiplex PCR; TCRdb stores in-frame clones only, minus some. This sample has roughly 25,000 clones, with 70% to 75% found just once. The sequenced sample was CD4+ T cells from PBMCs, cultured in vitro. The receptors were gathered from a human donor in good health. The CDR3 runs from the conserved cysteine through the conserved F or W. The D gene is left open where the match is weak. Clone size is shown for a subset of rows, as once, few, many or a class of expanded clone.

j_call d_call v_call clone_size cdr3_aa cdr3_nt
TRBJ1-2 NA TRBV3-1/TRBV3-2 NA CASSHDSNYGYTF TGTGCCAGCAGCCATGATTCTAACTATGGCTACACCTTC
TRBJ1-3 TRBD1 TRBV7-8 few CASSITGGSSSGNTIYF TGTGCCAGCAGTATAACAGGGGGAAGTAGCTCTGGAAACACCATATATTTT
TRBJ1-3 NA TRBV28 NA CASSKNGNTIYF TGTGCCAGCTCCAAAAATGGAAACACCATATATTTT
TRBJ2-7 NA TRBV27 NA CASSLYSGDEQYF TGTGCCAGCAGTTTATATAGCGGCGACGAGCAGTACTTC
TRBJ2-7 NA TRBV6-6 few CASSQSYEQYF TGTGCCAGCAGCCAATCCTACGAGCAGTACTTC
TRBJ2-1 NA TRBV3-1/TRBV3-2 NA CASSSRVHSYNEQFF TGTGCCAGCAGCTCAAGGGTCCATTCCTACAATGAGCAGTTCTTC
TRBJ2-7 NA TRBV5-1 NA CASSLGKGEQYF TGCGCCAGCAGCTTGGGAAAAGGCGAGCAGTACTTC
TRBJ1-3 NA TRBV5-1 NA CASSSPDRTGNTIYF TGCGCCAGCAGCTCTCCTGACAGAACTGGAAACACCATATATTTT
TRBJ2-7 NA TRBV21-1 NA CASKRRQPYEQYF TGTGCCAGCAAACGACGGCAGCCCTACGAGCAGTACTTC
TRBJ1-6 NA TRBV11-2 few CASSLEDNSPLHF TGTGCCAGCAGCTTAGAAGACAATTCACCCCTCCACTTT
TRBJ2-5 NA TRBV24-1 NA CATSDYLETQYF TGTGCCACCAGTGATTATTTAGAGACCCAGTACTTC
TRBJ2-6 TRBD1 TRBV7-3 NA CASSLISGTGDTGANVLTF TGTGCCAGCAGCTTAATTAGTGGGACAGGGGACACTGGGGCCAACGTCCTGACTTTC
TRBJ1-3 NA TRBV5-1 NA CASSLALSTSSGNTIYF TGCGCCAGCAGCTTGGCTCTCAGCACCAGCTCTGGAAACACCATATATTTT
TRBJ1-4 NA TRBV11-2 NA CASSLRLMPGGKLFF TGTGCCAGCAGCCTGCGGTTAATGCCCGGTGGAAAACTGTTTTTT
TRBJ2-3 NA TRBV6-5 NA CASSYEGTDTQYF TGTGCCAGCAGTTACGAGGGCACAGATACGCAGTATTTT
TRBJ2-7 NA TRBV19 NA CASGTHYEQYF TGTGCCAGTGGAACCCACTACGAGCAGTACTTC
TRBJ2-3 TRBD1 TRBV30 NA CAWSVGQGARGTDTQYF TGTGCCTGGAGTGTAGGACAGGGGGCGCGGGGCACAGATACGCAGTATTTT
TRBJ2-3 NA TRBV29-1 NA CSVSPGGTSTDTQYF TGCAGCGTTTCCCCTGGCGGGACTAGCACAGATACGCAGTATTTT
TRBJ2-5 NA TRBV5-1 NA CASSLATNPEGETQYF TGCGCCAGCAGCTTGGCGACTAATCCGGAGGGAGAGACCCAGTACTTC
TRBJ1-4 NA TRBV13 once CASSFGPGEKLFF TGTGCCAGCAGCTTTGGACCGGGTGAAAAACTGTTTTTT
TRBJ1-2 TRBD1 TRBV3-1/TRBV3-2 NA CASTRGQGGGYTF TGTGCCAGCACCCGGGGACAGGGTGGTGGCTACACCTTC
TRBJ1-3 TRBD1 TRBV7-7 NA CASSPGGSAGNTIYF TGTGCCAGCAGCCCAGGGGGCTCGGCTGGAAACACCATATATTTT
TRBJ1-1 NA TRBV27 NA CASSSVWPLNTEAFF TGTGCCAGCAGTTCGGTTTGGCCCTTGAACACTGAAGCTTTCTTT
TRBJ2-1 TRBD2 TRBV7-6 few CASSFGGTSYNEQFF TGTGCCAGCAGCTTCGGGGGGACTAGCTACAATGAGCAGTTCTTC
TRBJ2-5 TRBD1 TRBV27 NA CASSWTGAETQYF TGTGCCAGCAGTTGGACAGGGGCCGAGACCCAGTACTTC
TRBJ2-2 TRBD2 TRBV5-5 few CASSLEWGGVLFF TGTGCCAGCAGCTTGGAGTGGGGGGGTGTGTTGTTTTTT
TRBJ1-2 TRBD1 TRBV3-1/TRBV3-2 NA CASSQADRGRYGYTF TGTGCCAGCAGCCAAGCGGACAGGGGGAGATATGGCTACACCTTC
TRBJ2-7 NA TRBV5-1 NA CASAPGTTYEQYF TGCGCCAGCGCCCCCGGGACAACCTACGAGCAGTACTTC
TRBJ1-6 NA TRBV7-3 NA CASSPDSLDISPLHF TGTGCCAGCAGCCCGGACTCACTAGATATTTCACCCCTCCACTTT
TRBJ1-3 NA TRBV10-3 NA CAISGQEAGNTIYF TGTGCCATCAGTGGACAGGAGGCTGGAAACACCATATATTTT
TRBJ2-7 TRBD2 TRBV18 NA CASSPTGLAGYEQYF TGTGCCAGCTCACCTACGGGACTAGCGGGATACGAGCAGTACTTC
TRBJ2-2 NA TRBV5-1 NA CASSAHNRDTGELFF TGCGCCAGCAGCGCGCACAACAGAGACACCGGGGAGCTGTTTTTT
TRBJ2-7 TRBD2 TRBV5-1 NA CASSPPILGGRVYEQYF TGCGCCAGCAGCCCGCCAATCTTGGGCGGGAGAGTTTACGAGCAGTACTTC
TRBJ2-7 NA TRBV11-1 few CASSLGGPAYEQYF TGTGCCAGCAGCTTAGGGGGTCCTGCGTACGAGCAGTACTTC
TRBJ1-5 NA TRBV18 once CASSPSRGNQPQHF TGTGCCAGCTCACCATCCCGGGGGAATCAGCCCCAGCATTTT